This T cell receptor beta chain was found in a study of blood T cell repertoires in COVID-19 (dated by TCRdb to about 2020). Notes on the research overall: Collaborator samples came from the United States, Italy and Spain and covered acute and convalescent phases of COVID-19. A freely available public database, intended as a resource for researchers studying the immune response to SARS-CoV-2, is where the repertoires were released. The samples were drawn from the first 160 participants of the ongoing ImmuneRACE study and from 950 to 1,500 subjects provided by 6 global collaborators. Where HLA class I and class II types were available, the types were taken from metadata supplied by the sample provider, not from assay-based typing. Sample metadata almost always included a de-identified subject ID, COVID-19 status, age in years and sex. The material from the prospective study consisted of cDNA or gDNA derived from T cells, B-cell-depleted T cells, or PBMCs. Subjects who had been exposed to COVID-19, were actively infected with it, or had recovered from it provided the deeply sampled blood TCRbeta repertoires that made up the dataset. Broader findings and caveats from the paper: The amount of clinical and demographic metadata varied by source and participant and was provided uncurated.

In the prospective study, participants were about 18 to 100 years old, resided in about two dozen geographic areas of the United States, and were enrolled through a virtual design. To assign participants to cohorts, the prospective study relied on clinical history that participants themselves reported in a screening survey and a study questionnaire. ImmuneRACE Cohort 3 recovered participants were defined by two consecutive negative NP/OP PCR tests, healthcare professional clearance, or symptom resolution. In the prospective study, whole blood, serum and a nasopharyngeal or oropharyngeal swab were collected from each participant by mobile phlebotomists. Prospective study participants could optionally give additional blood draws and questionnaires over an approximately two-month period. Prospective study blood samples were shipped either frozen or at room temperature before DNA extraction. The immunoSEQ Assay, a bias-controlled multiplex PCR, was used to amplify TCRbeta CDR3 regions from genomic DNA. Turning to the authors' computational methods: The number of nucleated cells in each sample was estimated from the amplification of reference gene primers within the assay. Sequence reads were collapsed and filtered to measure the absolute abundance of every unique TCRbeta CDR3 rearrangement. For each sample, productive Simpson clonality was calculated by taking the square root of Simpson's diversity index across productive rearrangements. TCRdb obtained this table from immuneACCESS and retained in-frame rearrangements with V and J assigned. These tables miss some clones; where compared with another copy, unresolved V genes account for less than half of the shortfall, and the remainder is unexplained. V, J and clone size were drawn from that table, and D and trimming were deduced from the DNA. This sample has approximately 260,000 clones in its table, and under 90% of those were observed once. Under 2.5% of the sample goes to the ten largest clones.

With respect to this clone: This receptor's antigen is unknown. No qualities accompany the bases; no much larger clone lies one base away.

The CDR3 goes from the cysteine to the phenylalanine over 17 residues. The read is trimmed to its CDR3 DNA, 51 bases read in frame from base 1. CDR1 and CDR2, per the germline V gene (reference sequence), are SEHNR and FQNEAQ. Trimming accounts for 4 bases at V and 10 bases at J, while the number of junction bases matched to no gene is 11. Recombination linked TRBV7-9 to TRBJ2-1, with 15 bases aligning to TRBD2. The TCR comes from a woman aged 60-70 years who had recovered from COVID-19. The sequenced sample consisted of PBMCs or T cells enriched from blood (not recorded which). CDR3 region: CASSSPGLAGGWREQFF. The bases are TGTGCCAGCAGCTCCCCCGGACTAGCGGGAGGGTGGCGAGAGCAGTTCTTC.